The entry that follows covers one T cell receptor (beta chain) sequence. Its specificity is unknown. The sample holds other DNA sequences that translate to the same CDR3. The entry originates in a study of T cell responses to AZD1222 COVID-19 vaccine. The repertoire was sequenced with immunoSEQ multiplex PCR; TCRdb's copy has only in-frame clones and lacks some. The sample contains about 140,000 clones, under 95% of which appear only once. Study-wide results and limits: The donors showed a predominance of white British ancestry and of females, with possible underestimation of clonal diversity. Targets within unmutated variant regions were reportedly found for nearly half of spike-specific TCRs. Seropositive status at baseline applied to only a handful of AZD1222 recipients.

The CDR3 has 14 residues. The germline gives CDR1 SGHRS, CDR2 YFSETQ. Trimming pared 1 base from V and 0 bases from J, leaving 6 bases between. Specimen: peripheral blood, collected 28 days after the second dose of the MenACWY control vaccine. The chain joins TRBV5-1 to TRBJ2-3; D is possibly TRBD1 (5 bases). The TCR sequence derives from an adult who received the MenACWY meningococcal vaccine as a control. The CDR3 bases are TGCGCCAGCAGCTTGCAGGGAAGCACAGATACGCAGTATTTT. It translates to CASSLQGSTDTQYF. The complete variable domain, with remaining parts taken from reference TRBV5-1 and TRBJ2-3, reads KAGVTQTPRYLIKTRGQQVTLSCSPISGHRSVSWYQQTPGQGLQFLFEYFSETQRNKGNFPGRFSGRQFSNSRSEMNVSTLELGDSALYLCASSLQGSTDTQYFGPGTRLTVL.